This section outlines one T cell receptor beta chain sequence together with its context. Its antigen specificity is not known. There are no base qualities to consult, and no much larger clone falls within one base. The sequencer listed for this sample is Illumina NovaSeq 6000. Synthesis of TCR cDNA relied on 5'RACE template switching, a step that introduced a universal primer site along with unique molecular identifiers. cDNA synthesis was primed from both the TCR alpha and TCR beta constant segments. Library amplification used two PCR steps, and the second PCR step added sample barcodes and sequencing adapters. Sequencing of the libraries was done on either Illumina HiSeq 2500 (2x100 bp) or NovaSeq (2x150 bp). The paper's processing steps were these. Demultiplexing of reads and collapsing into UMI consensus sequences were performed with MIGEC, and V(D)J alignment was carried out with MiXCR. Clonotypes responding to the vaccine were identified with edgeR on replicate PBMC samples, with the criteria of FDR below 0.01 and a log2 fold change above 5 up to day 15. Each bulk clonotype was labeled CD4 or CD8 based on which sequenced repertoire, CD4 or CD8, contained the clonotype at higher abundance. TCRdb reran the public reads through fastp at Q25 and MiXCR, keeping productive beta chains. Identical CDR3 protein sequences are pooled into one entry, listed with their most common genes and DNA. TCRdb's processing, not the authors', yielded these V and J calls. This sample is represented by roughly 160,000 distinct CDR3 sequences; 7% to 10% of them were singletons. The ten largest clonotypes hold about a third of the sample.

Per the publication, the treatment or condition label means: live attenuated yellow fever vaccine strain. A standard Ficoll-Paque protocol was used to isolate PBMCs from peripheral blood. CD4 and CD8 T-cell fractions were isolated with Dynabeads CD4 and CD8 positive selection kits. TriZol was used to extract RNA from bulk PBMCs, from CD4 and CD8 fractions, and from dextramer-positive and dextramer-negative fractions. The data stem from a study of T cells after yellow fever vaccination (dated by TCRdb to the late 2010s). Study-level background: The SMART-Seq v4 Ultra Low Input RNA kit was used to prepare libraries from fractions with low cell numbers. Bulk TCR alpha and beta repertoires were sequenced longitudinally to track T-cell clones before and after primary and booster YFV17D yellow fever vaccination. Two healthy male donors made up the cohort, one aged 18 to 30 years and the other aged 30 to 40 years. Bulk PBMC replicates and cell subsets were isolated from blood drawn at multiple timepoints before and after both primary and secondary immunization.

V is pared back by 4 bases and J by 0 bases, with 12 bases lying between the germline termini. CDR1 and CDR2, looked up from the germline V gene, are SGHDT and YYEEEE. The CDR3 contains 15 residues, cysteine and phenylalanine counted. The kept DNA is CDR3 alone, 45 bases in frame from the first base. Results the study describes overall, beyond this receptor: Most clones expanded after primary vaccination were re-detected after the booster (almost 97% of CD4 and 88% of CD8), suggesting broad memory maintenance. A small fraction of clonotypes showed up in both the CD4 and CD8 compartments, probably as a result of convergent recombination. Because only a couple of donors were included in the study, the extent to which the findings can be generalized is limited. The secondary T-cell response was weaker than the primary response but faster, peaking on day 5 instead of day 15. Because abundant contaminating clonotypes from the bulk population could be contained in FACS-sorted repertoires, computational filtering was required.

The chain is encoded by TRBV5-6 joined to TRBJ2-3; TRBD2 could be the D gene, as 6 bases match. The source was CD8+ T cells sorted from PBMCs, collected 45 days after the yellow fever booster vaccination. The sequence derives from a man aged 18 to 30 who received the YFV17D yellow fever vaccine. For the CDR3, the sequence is CASSGPGLSTDTQYF. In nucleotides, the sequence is TGTGCCAGCAGCGGTCCGGGACTGAGCACAGATACGCAGTATTTT.